The T cell receptor (beta chain) under discussion was sequenced for a study of blood T cell repertoires in COVID-19. Overall study: Samples of COVID-19 (acute and convalescent) were obtained from the United States, Italy and Spain.

In germline, CDR1 is MNHNY, CDR2 SVGAGI (reference sequence). V lost 5 bases to trimming and J lost 5 bases; unmatched junction nucleotides: 8. The CDR3 has 16 residues. In the authors' methods: It was from reference gene primer amplification that nucleated cell counts were estimated. Profiled with immunoSEQ multiplex PCR; TCRdb holds only in-frame clones, not every one. The DNA was the basis for D and trimming; V, J and clone size are from that table. The top ten hold roughly a tenth of the sample, which has about 140,000 clones, roughly 90% seen once. The TCR sequence derives from a middle-aged man with active or convalescent COVID-19. What was sequenced was peripheral blood. The chain combines TRBV6-6 with TRBJ2-7; 14 bases agree with TRBD2. In nucleotides, the CDR3 is TGTGCCAGCAGTCAACGTCCGGGACTAGCGGGAGACGAGCAGTACTTC. Its protein product is CASSQRPGLAGDEQYF.